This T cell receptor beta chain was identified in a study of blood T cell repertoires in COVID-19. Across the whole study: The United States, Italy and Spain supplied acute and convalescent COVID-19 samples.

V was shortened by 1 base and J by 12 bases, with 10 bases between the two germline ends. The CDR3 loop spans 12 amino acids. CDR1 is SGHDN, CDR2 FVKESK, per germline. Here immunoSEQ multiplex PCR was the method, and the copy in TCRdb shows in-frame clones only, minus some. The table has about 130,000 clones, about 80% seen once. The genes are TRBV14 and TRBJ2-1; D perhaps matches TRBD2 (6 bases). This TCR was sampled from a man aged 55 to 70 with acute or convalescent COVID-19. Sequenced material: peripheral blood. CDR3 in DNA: TGTGCCAGCAGCCAAGTAGCGGTACCGCAGTTCTTC. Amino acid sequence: CASSQVAVPQFF.